One and the same sample provided the 3 T cell receptor beta chains below, sequenced in a study of cytotoxic CD8 clonotypes in ibrutinib-treated CLL. Assay: immunoSEQ multiplex PCR; the TCRdb copy retains only in-frame clones and omits some. The repertoire consists of about 150,000 clones, with approximately 80% occurring once and the leading ten covering about 5%. The sequences come from PBMCs, collected after 24 months of ibrutinib treatment. Receptor source: a human donor with chronic lymphocytic leukemia.

This clone was detected only a few times. The chain joins TRBV28 to TRBJ1-3, with D possibly TRBD1 on 6 matching bases. Between the trimmed V and J ends, which lost 6 bases and 4 bases, there was a span of 13 bases. The CDR3 runs 14 residues. CDR1 and CDR2 (germline): MDHEN, SYDVKM. CDR3 bases: TGTGCCAGCAGCCCCACAGGGAGCGGAAACACCATATATTTT. Translating it yields CASSPTGSGNTIYF.

The V call is TRBV28, the J call TRBJ2-7; TRBD1 agrees at 8 bases. The CDR3 length is 15 residues. Germline CDR1 reads MDHEN; CDR2 reads SYDVKM. J gave up 4 bases and V 5 bases, and 10 bases lay outside the gene matches. The CDR3 reads CASSGGWTGSYEQYF. In DNA form, the CDR3 reads TGTGCCAGCAGTGGGGGCTGGACAGGGTCTTACGAGCAGTACTTC.

This clone was detected a few times. This chain links TRBV19 with TRBJ1-6; D call uncertain. Germline CDR1 and CDR2: LNHDA and SQIVND (reference sequence). V was trimmed by 3 bases and J by 10 bases, leaving 16 bases between them. The CDR3 has 15 residues. DNA of the CDR3: TGTGCCAGTAGTATCTCGGGAGAACGGAGGTCACCCCTCCACTTT. Translating it yields CASSISGERRSPLHF.